This TCR beta chain came from a study of cytomegalovirus exposure and HLA in healthy donors. Turning to the study itself: It was reported in a later analysis that the same platform had been used for the 110 or so validation repertoires as for the roughly 670 first-cohort repertoires.

The data were produced by immunoSEQ multiplex PCR, yet TCRdb's version contains in-frame clones alone and is incomplete. The table includes approximately 73,000 clones, approximately 96% detected once. General study points: Whilst most TCR sequences proved rare, a subset of public TCRs occurred across many donors.

The CDR3 contains 15 residues. The germline V gene encodes CDR1 SGHRS and CDR2 YFSETQ. V shed 1 base and J 5 bases; nucleotides not matched to a gene: 5. Points on this clone: No antigen is known for it.

The gene calls are TRBV5-1 and TRBJ2-1, with 8 bases matching TRBD2. Specimen: PBMCs. This receptor was obtained from a man between 18 and 35 years old in good health and CMV-seronegative. The CDR3 coding sequence is TGCGCCAGCAGCTTGTCTCAGGGACTAGACAATGAGCAGTTCTTC. Residues: CASSLSQGLDNEQFF.